This is a list of T cell receptor beta chains from one sample in a study of T cell responses to AZD1222 COVID-19 vaccine. Only in-frame clones appear in the TCRdb table, and some are missing; sequencing was by immunoSEQ multiplex PCR. The repertoire holds around 110,000 clones, with around 87% as singletons. The source material was peripheral blood, sampled on day 0 of AZD1222 vaccination. The receptors shown here come from an adult in good health. CDR3s include the opening cysteine and the closing phenylalanine or tryptophan. D genes are given only for firm matches. The size entry is marked missing in some rows and otherwise reads once, few, many or a size class.

TRBJ1-1,NA,TRBV19,NA,CASSSRGRNTEAFF,TGTGCCAGTAGTTCTAGGGGCAGAAACACTGAAGCTTTCTTT
TRBJ2-7,TRBD1,TRBV29-1,NA,CSVESAGGYEQYF,TGCAGCGTTGAATCGGCAGGGGGCTACGAGCAGTACTTC
TRBJ2-7,TRBD1,TRBV7-9,NA,CASSSRQGEPHEQYF,TGTGCCAGCAGCTCCCGACAGGGGGAGCCCCACGAGCAGTACTTC
TRBJ1-6,NA,TRBV14,NA,CASSHTGHSPLHF,TGTGCCAGCAGCCATACAGGGCATTCACCCCTCCACTTT
TRBJ1-1,TRBD1,TRBV28,NA,CASRWRDRDEAFF,TGTGCCAGCAGATGGCGGGACAGGGATGAAGCTTTCTTT
TRBJ1-1,NA,TRBV5-8,NA,CASSLLTGRTEAFF,TGTGCCAGCAGCTTACTTACAGGGCGCACTGAAGCTTTCTTT
TRBJ1-1,TRBD1,TRBV7-9,few,CASSPTMTGGNTEAFF,TGTGCCAGCAGCCCCACGATGACAGGGGGGAACACTGAAGCTTTCTTT
TRBJ1-2,TRBD1,TRBV5-5,NA,CASSPLGQGLYGYTF,TGTGCCAGCAGCCCCCTCGGACAGGGACTGTATGGCTACACCTTC
TRBJ1-5,NA,TRBV4-2,NA,CASSQDGVGQINQPQHF,TGTGCCAGCAGTCAAGATGGGGTTGGTCAGATCAATCAGCCCCAGCATTTT
TRBJ2-2,NA,TRBV30,NA,CAWIPDRYTGELFF,TGTGCCTGGATCCCGGACAGATACACCGGGGAGCTGTTTTTT
TRBJ1-2,TRBD1,TRBV18,NA,CASSPTQGANTYGYTF,TGTGCCAGCTCACCCACGCAGGGGGCAAATACCTATGGCTACACCTTC
TRBJ2-1,TRBD2,TRBV4-3,NA,CASSQDRGLLFF,TGCGCCAGCAGCCAAGATCGGGGACTACTGTTCTTC
TRBJ1-1,NA,TRBV5-1,NA,CASSVSGGVGGTEAFF,TGCGCCAGCAGCGTGTCCGGCGGGGTCGGGGGCACTGAAGCTTTCTTT
TRBJ1-2,TRBD1,TRBV2,NA,CASSGTGNYGYTF,TGTGCCAGCAGCGGGACAGGGAACTATGGCTACACCTTC
TRBJ2-7,TRBD1,TRBV19,NA,CASSGGQAPPYEQYF,TGTGCCAGTAGTGGGGGACAGGCCCCTCCTTACGAGCAGTACTTC
TRBJ1-1,NA,TRBV11-2,NA,CASSPPQGLNTEAFF,TGTGCCAGCAGCCCCCCCCAGGGTTTGAACACTGAAGCTTTCTTT
TRBJ2-3,TRBD2,TRBV2,NA,CASSEGLAGAGGNTDTQYF,TGTGCCAGCAGTGAGGGGCTAGCGGGGGCCGGTGGGAACACAGATACGCAGTATTTT
TRBJ2-1,TRBD2,TRBV5-3,NA,CARSLVQLSGRASYNEQFF,TGTGCCAGAAGCTTGGTCCAATTGAGCGGGAGGGCCTCCTACAATGAGCAGTTCTTC
TRBJ2-2,NA,TRBV7-9,NA,CASRPSTGSLDTGELFF,TGTGCCAGCAGACCATCGACAGGTAGTTTGGACACCGGGGAGCTGTTTTTT
TRBJ2-1,TRBD1,TRBV19,once,CASQIGTAYNEQFF,TGTGCCAGTCAAATCGGGACAGCCTACAATGAGCAGTTCTTC
TRBJ1-1,NA,TRBV24-1,NA,CATSHRNTEAFF,TGTGCCACCAGCCACAGGAACACTGAAGCTTTCTTT
TRBJ1-2,NA,TRBV6-5,NA,CATSRSGSNYGYTF,TGTGCCACCTCGCGGTCAGGTTCCAACTATGGCTACACCTTC
TRBJ2-7,NA,TRBV5-6,NA,CASSWEQGSSYEQYF,TGTGCCAGCAGCTGGGAGCAGGGGAGCTCCTACGAGCAGTACTTC
TRBJ1-1,NA,TRBV28,once,CASSFREGAGTEAFF,TGTGCCAGCAGTTTCAGGGAAGGGGCCGGCACTGAAGCTTTCTTT
TRBJ2-7,NA,TRBV13,NA,CASSRNIGTYYEQYF,TGTGCCAGCAGCCGGAATATCGGGACCTATTACGAGCAGTACTTC
TRBJ1-4,NA,TRBV18,NA,CASSSPGHGNEKLFF,TGTGCCAGCTCGTCCCCGGGACATGGTAATGAAAAACTGTTTTTT
TRBJ1-1,TRBD1,TRBV29-1,NA,CSVRGQGVEAFF,TGCAGCGTTCGGGGACAGGGGGTTGAAGCTTTCTTT
TRBJ2-2,TRBD1,TRBV3-1/TRBV3-2,NA,CASSRQGTGELFF,TGTGCCAGCAGTCGACAGGGGACCGGGGAGCTGTTTTTT
TRBJ1-2,NA,TRBV30,NA,CAWKDKRDYGYTF,TGTGCCTGGAAAGACAAGAGGGATTATGGCTACACCTTC